This TCR beta chain derives from a study of beta chain features in type 1 diabetes. Background on the study: Examination spanned around 100,000,000 sorted cells from all samples.

CDR3 size: 15 residues. V lost 2 bases and J 1 base, leaving 8 bases between the germline ends. Per germline, CDR1 MNHNY and CDR2 SVGAGI (reference sequence). Overall study results and limits: TCRB CDR3s from Type 1 diabetes patients were moderately but significantly shorter in all four CD4+ subsets.

The authors sorted CD4+ naive, central memory, regulatory and stem cell-like memory cells via CD45RO/CCR7/CD25/CD127/CD95/CD27. Expressed TCRB transcripts were sequenced, since all the RNA that had been isolated was reverse transcribed. Assay used: immunoSEQ multiplex PCR; TCRdb lists only in-frame clones, some missing. The sample lists a few hundred thousand clones; approximately 9.9% were seen once. Points on this clone: Its specificity is not known.

This sequence originates from a woman in her twenties or thirties in good health. The specimen was naive CD4+ T cells from blood. The V gene is TRBV6-6, the J gene TRBJ2-2; D is possibly TRBD1 (6 bases). The CDR3: CASSYTTGNTGELFF. As DNA, the CDR3 is TGTGCCAGCAGTTACACGACAGGGAACACCGGGGAGCTGTTTTTT.